The present entry profiles one T cell receptor beta chain with its context. Its specificity is unknown. The CDR3 sequence is 17 residues long. Trimming cost V 3 bases and J 4 bases; bases outside gene matches: 8. Germline assignment: CDR1 SGHTA and CDR2 FQGNSA. The sample originates from a study of shared clonotypes between healthy human individuals. Whole-study findings and limits: Rarefaction showed sorted-subset sequencing was incomplete despite large depth.

Assay: immunoSEQ multiplex PCR; the TCRdb copy retains only in-frame clones and omits some. The table records millions of clones, more than 90% of them present only once. The V call is TRBV7-2, the J call TRBJ2-3, with 12 bases fitting TRBD2. The specimen was naive CD4+ T cells sorted from blood. Subset reported: CD45RA+ positively selected. The sequence derives from a young man in good health. CDR3 coding DNA: TGTGCCAGCAGCTTTGCCCCGACTAGCGGGAGTGCAGATACGCAGTATTTT. This gives the protein CASSFAPTSGSADTQYF.